One and the same sample provided the 29 T cell receptor beta chains below, sequenced in a study of shared clonotypes between healthy human individuals. The method was immunoSEQ multiplex PCR; TCRdb's version includes in-frame clones alone and lacks a portion of them. The data show roughly 1,500,000 clones, roughly 98.5% seen once. Sequenced: naive CD4+ T cells sorted from blood. As for subset: CD45RA+ positively selected. The source of these receptors is a man under 40 in good health.

This chain links TRBV9 with TRBJ2-6, with TRBD1 as a possible D gene (6 bases). This CDR3 contains 16 residues. Per germline, CDR1 SGDLS and CDR2 YYNGEE. The ends were cut back, 0 bases at V and 2 bases at J, with 9 bases in the middle. Here the CDR3 DNA reads TGTGCCAGCAGCGTAGTTGGGGGCGCTGGGGCCAACGTCCTGACTTTC. Its translation is CASSVVGGAGANVLTF.

The gene calls are TRBV27 and TRBJ2-3, with a possible D match to TRBD1 (7 bases). V was cut by 6 bases and J by 9 bases, with 25 bases left in between. Germline CDR1 and CDR2: MNHEY and SMNVEV (reference sequence). The CDR3 has 16 residues. DNA for the CDR3: TGTGCCAGCAGCCCCGCCCCAGGGGGGACATCGGACACGCAGTATTTT. The encoded protein is CASSPAPGGTSDTQYF.

V and J are TRBV7-9 and TRBJ2-1; 12 bases agree with TRBD2. The CDR3 has 18 amino acids. V was pared by 1 base and J by 0 bases, with 4 bases of the junction left unmatched. Germline assignment: CDR1 SEHNR and CDR2 FQNEAQ (reference sequence). The CDR3 loop reads CASSLGTTSGSSYNEQFF. CDR3 nucleotide sequence: TGTGCCAGCAGCTTAGGAACGACTAGCGGGAGCTCCTACAATGAGCAGTTCTTC.

J is TRBJ2-7 and V is TRBV28; 7 nucleotides match TRBD1. This CDR3 has 13 amino acids. The germline gives CDR1 MDHEN, CDR2 SYDVKM. With V trimmed by 6 bases and J by 2 bases, 4 bases remained unmatched. As DNA, the CDR3 is TGTGCCAGCAGAACAGGGGTGCCCTACGAGCAGTACTTC. Its protein is CASRTGVPYEQYF.

The chain recombines TRBV7-3 with TRBJ2-3; no reliable D call. Trimming took off 4 bases at V and 5 bases at J, with 7 bases between the two ends. The germline CDR1 and CDR2 sequences are SGHTA and FQGTGA. This CDR3 region has 12 residues. The CDR3 loop is CASSSQRDTQYF. DNA of the CDR3: TGTGCCAGCAGCTCCCAACGAGATACGCAGTATTTT.

The chain combines TRBV18 with TRBJ2-7; 11 nucleotides line up with TRBD2. The CDR3 runs 14 residues. With 6 bases clipped from V and 7 bases from J, the junction kept 8 bases outside the gene matches. In germline, CDR1 is KGHSH, CDR2 LQKENI. The CDR3 nucleotides are TGTGCCAGCTCGCAGACTAGCGGGACTAGAGAGCAGTACTTC. Amino acids: CASSQTSGTREQYF.

The chain is built from TRBV7-9 and TRBJ1-1; no definite D call. The CDR3 covers 13 residues. Germline CDR1 reads SEHNR; CDR2 reads FQNEAQ (reference sequence). The V end was cut by 3 bases, the J end by 7 bases, with 12 bases between. The CDR3 sequence: CASSLLLGNEAFF. The CDR3 region has the DNA TGTGCCAGCAGCTTGCTACTAGGGAATGAAGCTTTCTTT.

This clone appeared a single time. This chain joins TRBV5-8 and TRBJ1-5; 8 nucleotides line up with TRBD1. CDR1 is SGHTS, CDR2 YDEGEE, per germline. V shed 1 base and J 4 bases; nucleotides not matched to a gene: 10. The CDR3 has 17 residues. The CDR3 coding sequence is TGTGCCAGCAGCTTGTCCGACAGGGGAGTTGGTAATCAGCCCCAGCATTTT. This gives the protein CASSLSDRGVGNQPQHF.

The chain recombines TRBV5-1 with TRBJ2-7; D is tentatively TRBD1 or TRBD2 (5 bases each). With 0 bases removed from V and 0 bases from J, the gap between germline ends came to 13 bases. Germline V gene sequence: CDR1 SGHRS, CDR2 YFSETQ. This CDR3 is built from 16 residues. The CDR3 DNA sequence: TGCGCCAGCAGCTTGGGCCGGGGTGACAGCTCCTACGAGCAGTACTTC. As protein: CASSLGRGDSSYEQYF.

V and J are TRBV11-2 and TRBJ2-1, with D possibly matching TRBD2 (6 bases). V was cut by 5 bases and J by 3 bases, with 17 bases left in between. The CDR3 is 16 amino acids. Per the germline V gene, CDR1 is SGHAT and CDR2 is FQNNGV. This chain's CDR3 is CASSNRGRTNYNEQFF. The CDR3 DNA reads as TGTGCCAGCAGCAACCGAGGGCGGACTAACTACAATGAGCAGTTCTTC. Full variable domain (rest looked up from reference TRBV11-2 and TRBJ2-1): EAGVAQSPRYKIIEKRQSVAFWCNPISGHATLYWYQQILGQGPKLLIQFQNNGVVDDSQLPKDRFSAERLKGVDSTLKIQPAKLEDSAVYLCASSNRGRTNYNEQFFGPGTRLTVL.

The chain uses TRBV6-1 and TRBJ1-2; D gene unclear. Germline V lookup: CDR1 MNHNS, CDR2 SASEGT. V lost 1 base and J lost 4, with 10 bases in between. This CDR3 contains 14 residues. The CDR3 DNA sequence: TGTGCCAGCAGTGAAGGTCGGCGACTCTATGGCTACACCTTC. It translates to CASSEGRRLYGYTF.

The chain links TRBV29-1 to TRBJ2-7; 8 bases agree with TRBD2. Germline loops: CDR1 SQVTM, CDR2 ANQGSEA. The CDR3 is 14 residues long. J gave up 4 bases and V 2 bases, and 7 bases lay outside the gene matches. The CDR3 sequence is CSVENGSGSYEQYF. DNA for the CDR3: TGCAGCGTTGAAAATGGGAGCGGGAGTTACGAGCAGTACTTC.

The chain uses TRBV2 and TRBJ2-7, with 7 bases that match TRBD1. The germline V gene encodes CDR1 SNHLY and CDR2 FYNNEI. CDR3 length: 17 amino acids. Germline trimming cut 6 bases from V and 0 bases from J; bases unmatched to any gene: 14. CDR3 DNA sequence: TGTGCCAGCAGGTCCCTACCGGGACAGAGGAGCTCCTACGAGCAGTACTTC. Encoded protein: CASRSLPGQRSSYEQYF.

This chain joins TRBV30 and TRBJ2-7, with TRBD1 matching over 7 bases. The length of the CDR3 is 13 residues. The germline V gene has CDR1 GTSNPN and CDR2 SVGIG (reference sequence). J was trimmed by 4 bases and V by 0 bases; bases with no gene match: 3. CDR3: CAWSVGRGYEQYF. CDR3 DNA: TGTGCCTGGAGTGTAGGCAGGGGGTACGAGCAGTACTTC.

In the case of this clone: Other nucleotide sequences in the sample specify the same CDR3. This chain joins TRBV11-2 and TRBJ2-5, with D uncertain. Trimming removed 1 base at V and 2 bases at J, with 5 bases between. CDR1 SGHAT and CDR2 FQNNGV come from the germline V gene. The CDR3 runs to 13 residues. CDR3 bases: TGTGCCAGCAGCTTAGGGGTTCAAGAGACCCAGTACTTC. This gives the protein CASSLGVQETQYF.

In this sample, this clone turned up once. This chain uses TRBV29-1 with TRBJ2-2, with D perhaps TRBD2 (5 bases). CDR1 is SQVTM, CDR2 ANQGSEA, per germline. The CDR3 runs to 13 residues. V lost 6 bases to trimming and J lost 6 bases, with 14 bases between them. The CDR3 sequence: CSVEIPGSGELFF. CDR3 nucleotide sequence: TGCAGCGTCGAGATTCCGGGATCCGGGGAGCTGTTTTTT.

The chain combines TRBV5-4 with TRBJ2-5; tentatively, D is TRBD1 or TRBD2 (5 bases each). The CDR3 extends over 16 amino acids. V was trimmed by 3 bases and J by 3 bases, leaving 18 bases between them. In germline, CDR1 is SGHNT, CDR2 YYREEE (reference sequence). CDR3 sequence: CASSSALGANEETQYF. The CDR3 nucleotides read TGTGCCAGCAGCTCAGCTCTCGGGGCTAACGAAGAGACCCAGTACTTC.

About this clone: Other DNA sequences in the sample encode the same CDR3. J is TRBJ2-2 and V is TRBV5-1; D uncertain. The CDR3 totals 15 residues. The V end was cut by 0 bases, the J end by 0 bases, with 6 bases between. Germline CDR1 reads SGHRS; CDR2 reads YFSETQ. CDR3 coding DNA: TGCGCCAGCAGCTTGGGAAGCGCGAACACCGGGGAGCTGTTTTTT. Its protein product is CASSLGSANTGELFF.

The V call is TRBV7-2, the J call TRBJ2-5; D might be TRBD1 (5 bases). Germline lookup yields CDR1 SGHTA and CDR2 FQGNSA. The CDR3 sequence is 14 residues long. The ends were cut back, 0 bases at V and 3 bases at J, with 8 bases in the middle. CDR3: CASSLAVGEETQYF. The CDR3 DNA follows: TGTGCCAGCAGCTTAGCGGTAGGGGAAGAGACCCAGTACTTC.

The chain uses TRBV28 and TRBJ2-5; no definite D call. The CDR3 loop spans 15 amino acids. V lost 5 bases to trimming and J lost 2 bases, with 15 bases between them. Germline V gene sequence: CDR1 MDHEN, CDR2 SYDVKM. The CDR3 protein is CASSNIPGQQETQYF. The CDR3 DNA reads TGTGCCAGCAGTAATATACCGGGTCAGCAAGAGACCCAGTACTTC. The full variable domain, completed using reference TRBV28 and TRBJ2-5, is DVKVTQSSRYLVKRTGEKVFLECVQDMDHENMFWYRQDPGLGLRLIYFSYDVKMKEKGDIPEGYSVSREKKERFSLILESASTNQTSMYLCASSNIPGQQETQYFGPGTRLLVL.

The gene calls are TRBV6-1 and TRBJ1-2; 8 bases fit TRBD1. Germline-derived CDR1 and CDR2 are MNHNS and SASEGT. The CDR3 sequence is 15 residues long. Trimming took 3 bases from V and 4 from J; bases not matched to a gene: 7. CDR3: CASSEDRAGLYGYTF. The CDR3 nucleotides are TGTGCCAGCAGTGAGGACAGGGCGGGCCTCTATGGCTACACCTTC.

This chain links TRBV5-1 with TRBJ1-4; no definite D call. Germline V gives CDR1 SGHRS, CDR2 YFSETQ. The CDR3 has 16 residues. V lost 1 base to trimming and J lost 6 bases, with 16 bases between them. The chain's CDR3 is CASSLSEAVGYEKLFF. The DNA of the CDR3 is TGCGCCAGCAGCTTGAGTGAGGCAGTCGGTTATGAAAAACTGTTTTTT.

The V and J genes are TRBV7-3 and TRBJ1-2; maybe TRBD1 (6 bases). The CDR3 spans 15 residues. Deletions cut 4 bases from V and 1 base from J, with 13 bases between. Germline loops: CDR1 SGHTA, CDR2 FQGTGA. The CDR3: CASSSGEGFNYGYTF. DNA of the CDR3: TGTGCCAGCAGCTCAGGGGAAGGATTTAACTATGGCTACACCTTC. The full variable domain, completed using reference TRBV7-3 and TRBJ1-2, is GAGVSQTPSNKVTEKGKYVELRCDPISGHTALYWYRQSLGQGPEFLIYFQGTGAADDSGLPNDRFFAVRPEGSVSTLKIQRTERGDSAVYLCASSSGEGFNYGYTFGSGTRLTVV.

The V call is TRBV5-8, the J call TRBJ2-1; the match to TRBD2 covers 12 bases. The germline gives CDR1 SGHTS, CDR2 YDEGEE. V was clipped by 5 bases and J by 7 bases; unmatched bases: 10. CDR3 length: 16 residues. The CDR3 reads CASRPGLAGWLNEQFF. The CDR3 nucleotides are TGTGCCAGCAGACCCGGACTAGCGGGATGGTTGAATGAGCAGTTCTTC. Supplemented by reference TRBV5-8 and TRBJ2-1, the full variable domain reads EAGVTQSPTHLIKTRGQQATLRCSPISGHTSVYWYQQALGLGLQFLLWYDEGEERNRGNFPPRFSGRQFPNYSSELNVNALELEDSALYLCASRPGLAGWLNEQFFGPGTRLTVL.

V is TRBV5-4 and J is TRBJ2-4; a weak D match, TRBD2 (5 bases). The germline CDR1 and CDR2 sequences are SGHNT and YYREEE (reference sequence). Trimming left V 4 bases short and J 6 bases short, with 14 bases between. The CDR3 is 14 residues long. This CDR3 reads CASSLRLSGNIQYF. DNA of the CDR3: TGTGCCAGCAGCCTACGACTATCTGGAAACATTCAGTACTTC.

Concerning this clone: Other DNA sequences of this sample code for an identical CDR3. The rearrangement joins TRBV27 to TRBJ2-7, with D possibly TRBD1 on 7 matching bases. Germline V gene lookup returns CDR1 MNHEY and CDR2 SMNVEV (reference sequence). With 2 bases removed from V and 1 base from J, the gap between germline ends came to 12 bases. This CDR3 spans 15 amino acids. CDR3 coding DNA: TGTGCCAGCAGTTTACGCAGGGGGGTATCCTACGAGCAGTACTTC. It encodes CASSLRRGVSYEQYF.

The V call is TRBV28, the J call TRBJ2-7; 7 nucleotides agree with TRBD2. CDR3 length: 14 amino acids. The germline V gene has CDR1 MDHEN and CDR2 SYDVKM. Trimming removed 5 bases from V and 4 bases from J; junction bases left unmatched: 8. CDR3 nucleotides: TGTGCCAGCAGTAACCGGGGAGGGAGGTACGAGCAGTACTTC. This encodes CASSNRGGRYEQYF.

This chain connects TRBV18 to TRBJ2-7; 9 bases align to TRBD1. The CDR3 length is 16 residues. Germline V lookup: CDR1 KGHSH, CDR2 LQKENI. Trimming removed 3 bases from V and 0 bases from J; junction bases left unmatched: 6. The CDR3 DNA reads TGTGCCAGCTCACCCAGAGCGGGACAGGGCTCCTACGAGCAGTACTTC. Its protein product is CASSPRAGQGSYEQYF.

The rearrangement links TRBV6-1 to TRBJ1-5; D is uncertain. V lost 7 bases, J lost 2 bases, and 12 bases lay in between. The CDR3 contains 14 residues. The germline V gene has CDR1 MNHNS and CDR2 SASEGT. For the CDR3, the DNA is TGTGCCAGCATAGGACCCTTGGGCAATCAGCCCCAGCATTTT. It yields the protein CASIGPLGNQPQHF.